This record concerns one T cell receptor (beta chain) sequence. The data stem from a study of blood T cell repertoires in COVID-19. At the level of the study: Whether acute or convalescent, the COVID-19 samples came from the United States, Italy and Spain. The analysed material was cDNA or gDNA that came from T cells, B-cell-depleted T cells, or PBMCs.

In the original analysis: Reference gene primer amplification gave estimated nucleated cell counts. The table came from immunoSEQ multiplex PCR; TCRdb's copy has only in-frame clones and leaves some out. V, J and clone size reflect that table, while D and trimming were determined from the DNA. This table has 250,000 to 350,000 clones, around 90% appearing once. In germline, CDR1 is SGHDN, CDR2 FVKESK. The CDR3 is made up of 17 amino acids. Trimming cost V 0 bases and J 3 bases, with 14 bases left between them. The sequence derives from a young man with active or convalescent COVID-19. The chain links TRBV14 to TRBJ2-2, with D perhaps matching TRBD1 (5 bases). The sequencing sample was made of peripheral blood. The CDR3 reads CASSQDVSGLDTGELFF. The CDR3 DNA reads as TGTGCCAGCAGCCAAGATGTGTCAGGGCTGGACACCGGGGAGCTGTTTTTT.